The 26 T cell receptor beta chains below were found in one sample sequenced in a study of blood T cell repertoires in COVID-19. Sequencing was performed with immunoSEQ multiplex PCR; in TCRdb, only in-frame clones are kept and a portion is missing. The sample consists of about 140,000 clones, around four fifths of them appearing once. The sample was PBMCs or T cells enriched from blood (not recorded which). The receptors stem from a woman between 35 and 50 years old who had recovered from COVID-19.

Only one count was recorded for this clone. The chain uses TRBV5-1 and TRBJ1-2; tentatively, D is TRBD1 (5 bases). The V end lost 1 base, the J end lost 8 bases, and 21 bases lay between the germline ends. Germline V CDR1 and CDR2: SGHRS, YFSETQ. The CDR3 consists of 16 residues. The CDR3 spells CASSLLGSRELVGYTF. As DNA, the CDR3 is TGCGCCAGCAGCTTGTTAGGAAGCAGGGAACTGGTCGGCTACACCTTC.

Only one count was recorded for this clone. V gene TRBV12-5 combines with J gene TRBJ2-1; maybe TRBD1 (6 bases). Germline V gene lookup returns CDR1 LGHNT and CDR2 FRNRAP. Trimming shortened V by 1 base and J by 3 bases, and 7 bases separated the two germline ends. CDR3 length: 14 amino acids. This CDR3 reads CASGLGTVYNEQFF. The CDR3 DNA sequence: TGTGCTAGTGGTTTGGGGACAGTCTACAATGAGCAGTTCTTC.

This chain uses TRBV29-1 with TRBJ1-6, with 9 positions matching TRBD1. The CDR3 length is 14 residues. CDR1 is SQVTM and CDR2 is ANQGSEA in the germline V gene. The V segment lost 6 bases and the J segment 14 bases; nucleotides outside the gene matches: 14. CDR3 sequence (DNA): TGCAGCGTAAGCACCGGGACAGGGATGCAGGCCCTCCACTTT. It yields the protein CSVSTGTGMQALHF. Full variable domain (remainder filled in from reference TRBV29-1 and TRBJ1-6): SAVISQKPSRDICQRGTSLTIQCQVDSQVTMMFWYRQQPGQSLTLIATANQGSEATYESGFVIDKFPISRPNLTFSTLTVSNMSPEDSSIYLCSVSTGTGMQALHFGNGTRLTVT.

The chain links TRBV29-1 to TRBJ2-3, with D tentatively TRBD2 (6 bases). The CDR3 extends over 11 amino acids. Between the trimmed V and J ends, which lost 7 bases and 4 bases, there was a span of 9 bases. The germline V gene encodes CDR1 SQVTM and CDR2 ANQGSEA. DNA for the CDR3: TGCAGCGGCGCGGGACCAGATACGCAGTATTTT. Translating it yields CSGAGPDTQYF.

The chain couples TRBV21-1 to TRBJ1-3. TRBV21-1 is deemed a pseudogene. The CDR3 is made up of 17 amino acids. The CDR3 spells CASSKKPRRTLVNTIYF. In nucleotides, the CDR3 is TGTGCCAGCAGCAAAAAGCCTCGGAGGACCCTCGTAAACACCATATATTTT.

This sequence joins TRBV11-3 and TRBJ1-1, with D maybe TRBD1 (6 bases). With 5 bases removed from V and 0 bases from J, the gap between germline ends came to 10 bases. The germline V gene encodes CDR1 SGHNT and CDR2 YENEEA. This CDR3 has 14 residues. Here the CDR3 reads CASSQTGLNTEAFF. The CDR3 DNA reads TGTGCCAGCAGCCAGACAGGTTTGAACACTGAAGCTTTCTTT. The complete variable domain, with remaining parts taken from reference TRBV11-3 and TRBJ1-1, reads EAGVVQSPRYKIIEKKQPVAFWCNPISGHNTLYWYLQNLGQGPELLIRYENEEAVDDSQLPKDRFSAERLKGVDSTLKIQPAELGDSAVYLCASSQTGLNTEAFFGQGTRLTVV.

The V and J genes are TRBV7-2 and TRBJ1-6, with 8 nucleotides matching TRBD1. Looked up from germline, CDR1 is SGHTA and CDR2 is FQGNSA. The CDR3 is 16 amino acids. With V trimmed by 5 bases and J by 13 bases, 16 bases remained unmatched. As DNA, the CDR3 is TGTGCCAGCAGCCCAATCAGGACAGGGAGGATTATTCCCCTCCACTTT. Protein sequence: CASSPIRTGRIIPLHF.

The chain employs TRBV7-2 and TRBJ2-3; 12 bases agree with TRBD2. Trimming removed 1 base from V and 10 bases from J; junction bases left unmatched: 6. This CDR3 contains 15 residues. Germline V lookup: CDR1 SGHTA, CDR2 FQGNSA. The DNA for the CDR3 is TGTGCCAGCAGCTTAGGGCTAGCGGGGGGGAGGGCGCAGTATTTT. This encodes CASSLGLAGGRAQYF.

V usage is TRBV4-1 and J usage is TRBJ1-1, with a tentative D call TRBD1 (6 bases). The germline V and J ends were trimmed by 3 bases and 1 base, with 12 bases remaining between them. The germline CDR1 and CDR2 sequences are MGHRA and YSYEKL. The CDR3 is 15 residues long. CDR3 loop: CASSHPGAKNTEAFF. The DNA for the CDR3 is TGCGCCAGCAGCCACCCAGGGGCGAAGAACACTGAAGCTTTCTTT.

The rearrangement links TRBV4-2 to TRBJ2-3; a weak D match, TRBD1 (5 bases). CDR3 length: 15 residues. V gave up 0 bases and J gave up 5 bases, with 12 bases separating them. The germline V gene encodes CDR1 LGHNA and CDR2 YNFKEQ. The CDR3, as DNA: TGTGCCAGCAGCCAAGATAGGGGCTCCGAAGATACGCAGTATTTT. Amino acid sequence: CASSQDRGSEDTQYF.

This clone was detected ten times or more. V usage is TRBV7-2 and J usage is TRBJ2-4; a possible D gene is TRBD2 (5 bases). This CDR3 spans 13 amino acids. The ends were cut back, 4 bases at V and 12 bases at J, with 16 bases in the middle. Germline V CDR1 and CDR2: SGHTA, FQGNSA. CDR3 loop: CASSSGISKPQYF. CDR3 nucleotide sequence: TGTGCCAGCAGCTCCGGGATTTCAAAACCTCAGTACTTC.

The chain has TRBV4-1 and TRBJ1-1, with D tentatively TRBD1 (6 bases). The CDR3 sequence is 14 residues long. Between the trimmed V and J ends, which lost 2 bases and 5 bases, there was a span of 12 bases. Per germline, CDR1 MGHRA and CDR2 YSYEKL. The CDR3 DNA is TGCGCCAGCAGCCAACAGGGGAGGGAAACTGAAGCTTTCTTT. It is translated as CASSQQGRETEAFF.

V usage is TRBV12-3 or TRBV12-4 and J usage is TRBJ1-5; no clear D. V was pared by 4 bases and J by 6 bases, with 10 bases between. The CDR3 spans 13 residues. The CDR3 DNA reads TGTGCCAGCAGTTCAAGGAGGAGTCAGCCCCAGCATTTT. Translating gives CASSSRRSQPQHF.

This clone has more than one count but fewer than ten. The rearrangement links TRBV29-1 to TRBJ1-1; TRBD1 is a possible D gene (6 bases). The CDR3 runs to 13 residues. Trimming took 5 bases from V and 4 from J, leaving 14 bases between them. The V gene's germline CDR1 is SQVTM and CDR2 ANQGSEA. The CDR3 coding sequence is TGCAGCGTTTCCGGGACATTAATCACTGAAGCTTTCTTT. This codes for CSVSGTLITEAFF.

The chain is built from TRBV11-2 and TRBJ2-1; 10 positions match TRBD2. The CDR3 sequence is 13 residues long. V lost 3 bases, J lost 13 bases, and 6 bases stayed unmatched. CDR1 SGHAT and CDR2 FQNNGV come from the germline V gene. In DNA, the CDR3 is TGTGCCAGCAGCTTGCAACTAGCGGGAATACAGTTCTTC. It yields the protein CASSLQLAGIQFF.

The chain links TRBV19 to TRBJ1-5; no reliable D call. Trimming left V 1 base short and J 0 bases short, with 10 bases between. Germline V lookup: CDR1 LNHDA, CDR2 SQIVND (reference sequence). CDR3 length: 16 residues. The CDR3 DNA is TGTGCCAGTAGTATAGTCCACGAGTATAGCAATCAGCCCCAGCATTTT. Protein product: CASSIVHEYSNQPQHF.

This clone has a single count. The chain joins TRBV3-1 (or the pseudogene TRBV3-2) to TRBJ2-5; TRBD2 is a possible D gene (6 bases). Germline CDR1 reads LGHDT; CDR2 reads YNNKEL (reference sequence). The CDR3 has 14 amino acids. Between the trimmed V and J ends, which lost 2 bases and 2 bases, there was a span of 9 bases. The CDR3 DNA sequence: TGTGCCAGCAGCCAATTGACTAGTCAAGAGACCCAGTACTTC. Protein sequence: CASSQLTSQETQYF.

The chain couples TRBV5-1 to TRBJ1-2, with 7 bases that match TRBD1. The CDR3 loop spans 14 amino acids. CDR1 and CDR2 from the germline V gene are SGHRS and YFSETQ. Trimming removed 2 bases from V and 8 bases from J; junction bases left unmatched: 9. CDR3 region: CASSLTQGSGGYTF. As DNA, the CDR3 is TGCGCCAGCAGCTTAACACAGGGGTCCGGGGGCTACACCTTC. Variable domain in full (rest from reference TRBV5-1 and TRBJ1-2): KAGVTQTPRYLIKTRGQQVTLSCSPISGHRSVSWYQQTPGQGLQFLFEYFSETQRNKGNFPGRFSGRQFSNSRSEMNVSTLELGDSALYLCASSLTQGSGGYTFGSGTRLTVV.

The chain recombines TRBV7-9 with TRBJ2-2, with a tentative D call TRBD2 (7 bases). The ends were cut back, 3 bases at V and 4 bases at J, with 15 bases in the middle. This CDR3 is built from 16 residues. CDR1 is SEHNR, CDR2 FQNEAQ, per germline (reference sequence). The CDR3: CASSFEGGGPTGELFF. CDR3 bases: TGTGCCAGCAGCTTTGAGGGGGGGGGACCCACCGGGGAGCTGTTTTTT.

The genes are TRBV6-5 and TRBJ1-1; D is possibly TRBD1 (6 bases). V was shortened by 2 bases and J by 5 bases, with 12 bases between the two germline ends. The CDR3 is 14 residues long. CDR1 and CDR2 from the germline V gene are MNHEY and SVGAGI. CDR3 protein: CASSYRGGSTEAFF. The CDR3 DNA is TGTGCCAGCAGTTACCGGGGGGGCTCGACTGAAGCTTTCTTT.

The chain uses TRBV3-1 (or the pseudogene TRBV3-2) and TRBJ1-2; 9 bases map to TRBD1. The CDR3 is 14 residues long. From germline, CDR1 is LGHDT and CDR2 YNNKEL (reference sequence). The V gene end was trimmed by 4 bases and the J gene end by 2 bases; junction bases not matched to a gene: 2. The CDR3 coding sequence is TGTGCCAGCAGCCCGACAGGGGGAAACTATGGCTACACCTTC. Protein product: CASSPTGGNYGYTF.

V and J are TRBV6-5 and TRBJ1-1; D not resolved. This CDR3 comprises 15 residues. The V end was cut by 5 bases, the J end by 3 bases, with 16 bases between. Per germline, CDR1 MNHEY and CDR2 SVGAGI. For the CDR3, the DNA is TGTGCCAGCAGTACCTCGAGGGTGAGTGACACTGAAGCTTTCTTT. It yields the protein CASSTSRVSDTEAFF.

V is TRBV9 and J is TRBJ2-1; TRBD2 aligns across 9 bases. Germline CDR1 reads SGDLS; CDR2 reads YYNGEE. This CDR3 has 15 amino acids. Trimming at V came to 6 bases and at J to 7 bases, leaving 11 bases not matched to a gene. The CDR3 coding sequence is TGTGCCAGCAACCAGGCGGGGGGGCCGGGTAATGAGCAGTTCTTC. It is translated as CASNQAGGPGNEQFF.

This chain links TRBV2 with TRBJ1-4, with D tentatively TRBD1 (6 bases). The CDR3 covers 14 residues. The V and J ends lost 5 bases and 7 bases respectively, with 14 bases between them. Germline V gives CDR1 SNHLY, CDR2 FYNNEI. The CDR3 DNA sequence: TGTGCCAGCAGTCCACAGGGAATGGGTGAAAAACTGTTTTTT. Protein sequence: CASSPQGMGEKLFF.

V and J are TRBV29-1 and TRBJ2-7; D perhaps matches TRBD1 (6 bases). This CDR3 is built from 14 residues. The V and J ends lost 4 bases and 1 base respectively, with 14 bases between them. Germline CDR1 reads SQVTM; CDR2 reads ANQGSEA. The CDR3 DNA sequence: TGCAGCGTTGGGCGTCCAGGGGCGTCCTACGAGCAGTACTTC. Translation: CSVGRPGASYEQYF.

The CDR3 coding sequence is TGTGCCAGCAGTTCTCTAGGGACCCAGTACTTC. Protein sequence: CASSSLGTQYF. The rearrangement joins TRBV6-2 or TRBV6-3 to TRBJ2-5; D is uncertain. The V end lost 4 bases, the J end lost 7 bases, and 7 bases lay between the germline ends. The CDR3 totals 11 residues. CDR1 MNHEY and CDR2 SVGEGT come from the germline V gene.